The next 10 T cell receptor beta chains were all read from a single sample in a study of cytotoxic CD8 clonotypes in ibrutinib-treated CLL. This table comes from immunoSEQ multiplex PCR, and its TCRdb copy is limited to in-frame clones, with some not included. The sample consists of some 140,000 clones, 85% to 95% of them appearing once. This material consisted of PBMCs, taken after 12 months of ibrutinib treatment. These receptors came from a human donor with chronic lymphocytic leukemia.

This clone was picked up a small number of times. This chain links TRBV19 with TRBJ1-2, with D unresolved. The CDR3 has 10 residues. The germline V gene encodes CDR1 LNHDA and CDR2 SQIVND (reference sequence). Trimming removed 7 bases from V and 5 bases from J, with 5 bases in between. DNA of the CDR3: TGTGCCAGTAAGGGTTATGGCTACACCTTC. Its translation is CASKGYGYTF. Variable domain in full (rest from reference TRBV19 and TRBJ1-2): DGGITQSPKYLFRKEGQNVTLSCEQNLNHDAMYWYRQDPGQGLRLIYYSQIVNDFQKGDIAEGYSVSREKKESFPLTVTSAQKNPTAFYLCASKGYGYTFGSGTRLTVV.

This sequence joins TRBV5-6 and TRBJ1-2, with D maybe TRBD1 (6 bases). Trimming pared 0 bases from V and 6 bases from J, leaving 12 bases between. The CDR3 totals 14 residues. Germline loops: CDR1 SGHDT, CDR2 YYEEEE. Here the CDR3 DNA reads TGTGCCAGCAGCTTGGGCGGGGGCGCAGATGGCTACACCTTC. Its protein product is CASSLGGGADGYTF.

V usage is TRBV12-5 and J usage is TRBJ2-5, with TRBD2 matching 8 bases. There are 13 residues in the CDR3. Trimming removed 5 bases from V and 5 bases from J; junction bases left unmatched: 4. CDR1 and CDR2 from the germline V gene are LGHNT and FRNRAP. CDR3 sequence reads: CASGSGSGETQYF. Here the CDR3 DNA reads TGTGCTAGTGGTAGCGGGAGCGGGGAGACCCAGTACTTC. The whole variable domain, filled in from reference TRBV12-5 and TRBJ2-5, reads DARVTQTPRHKVTEMGQEVTMRCQPILGHNTVFWYRQTMMQGLELLAYFRNRAPLDDSGMPKDRFSAEMPDATLATLKIQPSEPRDSAVYFCASGSGSGETQYFGPGTRLLVL.

The chain combines TRBV5-3 with TRBJ1-1, with 7 nucleotides matching TRBD1. TRBV5-3 is an ORF, and what it does is uncertain. The V gene end was trimmed by 1 base and the J gene end by 2 bases; junction bases not matched to a gene: 14. CDR3 length: 18 amino acids. CDR3 amino acids: CARSLRPGTEKRNTEAFF. The CDR3 nucleotides are TGTGCCAGAAGCTTGAGGCCTGGGACAGAAAAAAGAAACACTGAAGCTTTCTTT.

The genes are TRBV6-5 and TRBJ2-7; 8 bases agree with TRBD1. V was clipped by 6 bases and J by 1 base; unmatched bases: 8. The CDR3 loop spans 15 amino acids. Germline V gene lookup returns CDR1 MNHEY and CDR2 SVGAGI. The CDR3 coding sequence is TGTGCCAGCAGGTTTTCAGGGGGCTCTTCCTACGAGCAGTACTTC. Its protein product is CASRFSGGSSYEQYF.

This clone has only one observation. The J gene is TRBJ2-5, the V gene TRBV2; D is undetermined. The CDR3 loop spans 11 amino acids. Germline-derived CDR1 and CDR2 are SNHLY and FYNNEI. V lost 7 bases, J lost 5 bases, and 8 bases lay in between. The CDR3 loop is CASTKGETQYF. The CDR3 coding sequence is TGTGCCAGCACTAAAGGCGAGACCCAGTACTTC.

The rearrangement links TRBV19 to TRBJ2-5; the match to TRBD2 covers 14 bases. V lost 4 bases and J lost 9; bases outside the gene matches: 1. The CDR3 spans 13 residues. Germline V gene lookup returns CDR1 LNHDA and CDR2 SQIVND (reference sequence). CDR3 amino acids: CASSTGLAGAQYF. DNA of the CDR3: TGTGCCAGTAGTACGGGACTAGCGGGAGCCCAGTACTTC. The full variable domain, its missing parts supplied by reference TRBV19 and TRBJ2-5, is DGGITQSPKYLFRKEGQNVTLSCEQNLNHDAMYWYRQDPGQGLRLIYYSQIVNDFQKGDIAEGYSVSREKKESFPLTVTSAQKNPTAFYLCASSTGLAGAQYFGPGTRLLVL.

The chain combines TRBV29-1 with TRBJ2-7; D might be TRBD2 (5 bases). Trimming took off 6 bases at V and 7 bases at J, with 22 bases between the two ends. Germline CDR1 is SQVTM and CDR2 is ANQGSEA. The CDR3 is 14 amino acids. CDR3 bases: TGCAGCGTCCCCGGGGAACGGCGGGCTGAAGAGCAGTACTTC. Protein product: CSVPGERRAEEQYF.

The chain combines TRBV2 with TRBJ1-3; 12 bases match TRBD1. Germline V CDR1 and CDR2: SNHLY, FYNNEI. The J segment lost 3 bases and the V segment lost 0 bases, leaving 3 bases of the junction unmatched. The CDR3 spans 17 residues. The DNA for the CDR3 is TGTGCCAGCAGTGAAGCCGGGACAGGGGGCTTTGGAAACACCATATATTTT. This gives the protein CASSEAGTGGFGNTIYF.

This sequence joins TRBV6-5 and TRBJ2-7; D gene ambiguous. This CDR3 is built from 14 residues. The V end was cut by 0 bases, the J end by 5 bases, with 11 bases between. Germline loops: CDR1 MNHEY, CDR2 SVGAGI. The CDR3 reads CASSYSPVSNEQYF. CDR3 nucleotide sequence: TGTGCCAGCAGTTACTCGCCGGTTTCCAACGAGCAGTACTTC.